This TCR beta chain was sequenced in a study of Tregs in tolerant kidney transplant recipients (dated by TCRdb to about 2019). With regard to the full study: Transplants used related donors with nonmyeloablative bone marrow transplantation; mixed chimerism was transient in the human trials. The study applied TCRbeta sequencing to find donor-specific regulatory T cells before combined kidney and bone marrow transplantation and then followed those same cells after transplant. Study-wide conclusions, independent of this receptor: Donor-specific Treg expansion was found to exceed global Treg expansion in tolerant patients, suggesting antigen-driven rather than nonspecific expansion. Expanding Tregs with activated donor B cells appeared to identify the most biologically relevant and donor-specific TCRbeta repertoire. Because the study included only a small number of patients, the results must be confirmed in larger populations and under other immunosuppression protocols. Because the PCR primers were changed over time for some patients, nucleotide-level comparison could not be performed across the samples from those patients. Biological reproducibility was not directly assessed, although technical replication error appeared to be minimal.

For TCRbeta CDR3 sequencing, genomic DNA from the sorted cells was extracted using the QIAGEN DNeasy Blood and Tissue Kit. Through immunoSEQ, high-throughput TCRbeta CDR3 sequencing was done commercially, including PCR amplification with internal controls and bias correction. The published analysis was carried out like this. Unique productive TCRbeta sequences were defined by CDR3 nucleotide sequence when primers matched and otherwise by CDR3 amino acid sequence together with Vbeta and Jbeta genes. Sorting error was corrected by removing sequences shared between sorted populations at a frequency ratio of 2:1 or less, and the remaining shared sequences were assigned to the higher population. Sequences were defined as donor-reactive when expanded at least 5-fold in CFSE-low cells versus unstimulated cells and present at a frequency of at least 0.01% in CFSE-low cells. Jensen-Shannon divergence, calculated on the top 100 TCRbeta sequences ranked by frequency, was used to quantify repertoire divergence. When a sample had multiple sequencing runs, each run was corrected for sorting error separately and the runs were then pooled. TCRdb provides this immuneACCESS table in a form limited to in-frame rearrangements. Some clones are lacking; in checked studies, under half of them reflect an unresolved V gene, and why the rest are absent is not known. Clone size and V and J calls were adopted from that table, with D and trimming inferred from the DNA. This specimen's table enumerates about 48,000 clones. Roughly 0.8% of the sample is held by the ten biggest clonotypes.

Reading the germline V gene (reference sequence) gives CDR1 SSHAT and CDR2 FNYEAQ. The CDR3 measures 16 amino acids from cysteine to phenylalanine. Part of the CDR3 DNA is given, 39 bases translated from base 1. About this clone: The clone's antigen remains unknown. One junction end disagrees with the germline gene, perhaps due to a read error. The read terminates 3 residues before the CDR3 end, so the remaining end is supplied by the germline J gene.

The meaning of the sample's time point label: blood sample drawn before combined kidney and bone marrow transplant. Thawed PBMCs were FACS-sorted into unstimulated Tregs (CD4+CD25+CD127-), CD4+ non-Tregs (CD4+CD25-), CD4 cells and CD8 cells. Patients were 4 combined kidney and bone marrow transplant recipients from the ITN036ST trial, and only these trial subjects had samples available. Healthy control blood was processed by Ficoll density gradient to PBMCs and cryopreserved; patient PBMCs were collected before and after transplant. This receptor was identified in a human donor who received a combined kidney and bone marrow transplant. Sequenced here: CD4+ T cells from blood, sampled before the transplant. The chain is encoded by TRBV7-7 joined to TRBJ2-1; 7 junctional bases match TRBD1. CDR3 loop: CASSLVEAGGYNEQFF. Partial CDR3 DNA: TGTGCTAGCAGCTTAGTAGAGGCAGGGGGATACAATGAG.